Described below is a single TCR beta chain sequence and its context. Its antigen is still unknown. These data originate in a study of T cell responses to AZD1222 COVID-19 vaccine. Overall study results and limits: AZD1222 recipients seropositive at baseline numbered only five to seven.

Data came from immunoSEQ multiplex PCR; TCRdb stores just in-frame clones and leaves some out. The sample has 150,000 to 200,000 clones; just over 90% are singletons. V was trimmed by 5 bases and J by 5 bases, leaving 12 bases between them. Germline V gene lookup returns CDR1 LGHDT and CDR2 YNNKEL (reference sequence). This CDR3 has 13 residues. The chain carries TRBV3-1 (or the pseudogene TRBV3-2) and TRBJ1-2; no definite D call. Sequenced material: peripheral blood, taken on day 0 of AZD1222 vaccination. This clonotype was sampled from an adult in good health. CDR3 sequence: CASSEPNYYGYTF. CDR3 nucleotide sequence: TGTGCCAGCAGCGAACCAAATTATTATGGCTACACCTTC.